The 10 T cell receptor beta chains in this list originate from one sample, sequenced in a study of blood T cell repertoires in COVID-19. Generated by immunoSEQ multiplex PCR, the TCRdb table keeps only in-frame clones and is missing some. The repertoire consists of 180,000 or so clones, with 85% occurring once and the leading ten covering around 7.5%. The sample taken for sequencing was peripheral blood. The receptors derive from a woman aged 60-75 years with acute or convalescent COVID-19.

The chain employs TRBV9 and TRBJ1-4; possible D gene TRBD1, 6 bases. Trimming took 0 bases from V and 7 from J, leaving 13 bases between them. Germline CDR1 is SGDLS and CDR2 is YYNGEE. The CDR3 contains 15 residues. The chain's CDR3 is CASSVGVTGFEKLFF. CDR3 coding DNA: TGTGCCAGCAGCGTAGGGGTAACAGGGTTTGAAAAACTGTTTTTT.

Note on this clone: This sample also contains other DNA sequences that code for the same CDR3. The chain carries TRBV19 and TRBJ1-2, with 7 bases lining up with TRBD1. V dropped 4 bases and J dropped 0; count of bases not matched to a gene: 5. Germline V gives CDR1 LNHDA, CDR2 SQIVND (reference sequence). This CDR3 is 15 amino acids long. The CDR3 here is CASSSRDRANYGYTF. CDR3 DNA: TGTGCCAGTAGTAGCCGAGACAGGGCTAACTATGGCTACACCTTC.

The chain couples TRBV19 to TRBJ2-1; the D gene is possibly TRBD1 (5 bases). CDR3 length: 14 residues. Germline V CDR1 and CDR2: LNHDA, SQIVND (reference sequence). V lost 2 bases and J lost 7, with 12 bases in between. CDR3: CASSILKGANEQFF. The CDR3 nucleotides are TGTGCCAGTAGTATACTAAAAGGGGCGAATGAGCAGTTCTTC.

The chain links TRBV10-3 to TRBJ2-2; 11 nucleotides align to TRBD2. The length of the CDR3 is 15 residues. V was pared by 6 bases and J by 3 bases, with 3 bases of the junction left unmatched. Germline V gene lookup returns CDR1 ENHRY and CDR2 SYGVKD. This CDR3 is CAISTSGSDTGELFF. CDR3 DNA: TGTGCCATCAGCACTAGCGGGAGTGACACCGGGGAGCTGTTTTTT.

CDR3 sequence: CASSLGDGALGETQYF. The DNA of the CDR3 is TGCGCCAGCAGCTTGGGCGATGGGGCTCTCGGAGAGACCCAGTACTTC. V and J are TRBV5-1 and TRBJ2-5; D perhaps matches TRBD1 (5 bases). There are 16 residues in the CDR3. V shed 0 bases and J shed 4 bases, with 16 bases lying between them. Germline CDR1 and CDR2: SGHRS and YFSETQ.

This rearrangement joins TRBV1 to TRBJ2-7; TRBD1, the table's D call, was not compared with the DNA. TRBV1 represents a pseudogene. The CDR3 is 15 residues long. The CDR3 reads CTSSPLTGDTYEQYF. The CDR3 DNA reads as TGCACCAGCAGCCCCTTGACAGGGGATACCTACGAGCAGTACTTC.

This clone was observed a few times. The chain has TRBV7-9 and TRBJ2-1; no definite D call. CDR1 and CDR2 (germline): SEHNR, FQNEAQ (reference sequence). The CDR3 extends over 12 amino acids. V lost 8 bases to trimming and J lost 11 bases, with 16 bases between them. CDR3 sequence (DNA): TGTGCCAGCGCCCCCTCTAGAGCACAGCAGTTCTTC. This gives the protein CASAPSRAQQFF.

This clone was seen a handful of times. The chain uses TRBV30 and TRBJ1-2; 7 nucleotides match TRBD1. Germline V gives CDR1 GTSNPN, CDR2 SVGIG (reference sequence). The J segment lost 4 bases and the V segment lost 5 bases, leaving 7 bases of the junction unmatched. This CDR3 comprises 13 residues. This CDR3 reads CAWSEQGTYGYTF. In DNA, the CDR3 is TGTGCCTGGTCAGAACAGGGGACCTATGGCTACACCTTC.

CDR3 coding DNA: TGTGCCGGAGGGTCCCAAGAGACCCAGTACTTC. Translation: CAGGSQETQYF. This chain uses TRBV6-6 with TRBJ2-5; D is possibly TRBD2 (6 bases). The V gene's germline CDR1 is MNHNY and CDR2 SVGAGI (reference sequence). This CDR3 contains 11 residues. Trimming pared 11 bases from V and 1 base from J, leaving 8 bases between.

The rearrangement links TRBV12-5 to TRBJ1-2; D gene uncertain. With 5 bases removed from V and 6 bases from J, the gap between germline ends came to 13 bases. Germline values: CDR1 LGHNT, CDR2 FRNRAP. CDR3 size: 13 residues. The CDR3 DNA reads as TGTGCTAGTGGTCCAGGTGGATTTGATGGCTACACCTTC. Amino acid sequence: CASGPGGFDGYTF.